Presented here are 22 T cell receptor beta chains from one specimen sequenced in a study of T cell responses to AZD1222 COVID-19 vaccine. Sequenced by immunoSEQ multiplex PCR; TCRdb stores in-frame clones only, minus some. The sample lists approximately 190,000 clones, about 93% seen once, with roughly 1% in the top ten. The sequencing used peripheral blood, collected 28 days after the second AZD1222 dose. The receptors come from an adult who received the AZD1222 COVID-19 vaccine.

The rearrangement joins TRBV12-3 or TRBV12-4 to TRBJ1-2; D remains ambiguous. The CDR3 sequence is 12 residues long. Trimming removed 8 bases at V and 4 bases at J, with 11 bases between. CDR3 sequence reads: CASSPAGYGYTF. The CDR3 bases are TGTGCCAGCTCCCCGGCAGGCTATGGCTACACCTTC.

J is TRBJ1-2 and V is TRBV9; unclear D gene. CDR3 size: 12 residues. V gave up 0 bases and J gave up 8 bases, with 8 bases separating them. In germline, CDR1 is SGDLS, CDR2 YYNGEE. In DNA, the CDR3 is TGTGCCAGCAGCGTAGCCGCTCTCGGCTACACCTTC. Encoded protein: CASSVAALGYTF.

This chain links TRBV5-1 with TRBJ2-5; TRBD2 aligns across 7 bases. The CDR3 is 14 amino acids. Germline CDR1 is SGHRS and CDR2 is YFSETQ. V trimming: 4 bases; J trimming: 0 bases; junction bases outside the gene matches: 3. This chain's CDR3 is CASSTGTNQETQYF. The CDR3, as DNA: TGCGCCAGCAGCACCGGGACTAACCAAGAGACCCAGTACTTC.

The chain couples TRBV5-4 to TRBJ2-7, with D possibly matching TRBD1 (6 bases). This CDR3 has 14 residues. V lost 2 bases, J lost 1 base, and 10 bases lay in between. Germline CDR1 is SGHNT and CDR2 is YYREEE (reference sequence). CDR3 DNA: TGTGCCAGCAGCTTCGAAACAGGGTCCTACGAGCAGTACTTC. Its protein product is CASSFETGSYEQYF. Variable domain in full (rest from reference TRBV5-4 and TRBJ2-7): ETGVTQSPTHLIKTRGQQVTLRCSSQSGHNTVSWYQQALGQGPQFIFQYYREEENGRGNFPPRFSGLQFPNYSSELNVNALELDDSALYLCASSFETGSYEQYFGPGTRLTVT.

The chain carries TRBV5-1 and TRBJ1-1; 9 positions agree with TRBD1. This CDR3 is 16 amino acids long. With 4 bases clipped from V and 2 bases from J, the junction kept 9 bases outside the gene matches. Germline-derived CDR1 and CDR2 are SGHRS and YFSETQ. CDR3 amino acids: CASSPGTGRTNTEAFF. The CDR3 DNA is TGCGCCAGCAGCCCGGGGACAGGGAGGACAAACACTGAAGCTTTCTTT.

In DNA, the CDR3 is TGTGCCAGTAGCCCTCTCGCATCTGGGAACTATGGCTACACCTTC. Translated: CASSPLASGNYGYTF. The chain combines TRBV19 with TRBJ1-2; D is undetermined. The CDR3 spans 15 residues. Per the germline V gene, CDR1 is LNHDA and CDR2 is SQIVND (reference sequence). The ends were cut back, 6 bases at V and 2 bases at J, with 16 bases in the middle.

This chain uses TRBV5-6 with TRBJ2-3; TRBD1 matches 10 bases. Germline CDR1 is SGHDT and CDR2 is YYEEEE. Trimming took 4 bases from V and 5 from J; bases not matched to a gene: 7. The CDR3 consists of 15 residues. The DNA of the CDR3 is TGTGCCAGCAGCGAACGGACAGGGGGGAGAGATACGCAGTATTTT. It translates to CASSERTGGRDTQYF.

The V gene is TRBV7-6, the J gene TRBJ1-5; the D gene is possibly TRBD1 (5 bases). Germline CDR1 SGHVS, CDR2 FNYEAQ. There are 14 residues in the CDR3. V was trimmed by 1 base and J by 2 bases, leaving 6 bases between them. The CDR3 DNA sequence: TGTGCCAGCAGCTTAGGAGGGGGCAATCAGCCCCAGCATTTT. Translation gives CASSLGGGNQPQHF.

The J gene is TRBJ1-1, the V gene TRBV9; no firm D call. The V end lost 0 bases, the J end lost 1 base, and 10 bases lay between the germline ends. This CDR3 has 15 amino acids. Germline V lookup: CDR1 SGDLS, CDR2 YYNGEE. The DNA for the CDR3 is TGTGCCAGCAGCGTAGACAGAACTCAGAACACTGAAGCTTTCTTT. Its translation is CASSVDRTQNTEAFF.

The chain is built from TRBV10-3 and TRBJ1-2; TRBD1 aligns across 11 bases. Germline V gene sequence: CDR1 ENHRY, CDR2 SYGVKD. V trimming: 6 bases; J trimming: 3 bases; junction bases outside the gene matches: 3. There are 14 residues in the CDR3. The CDR3 nucleotides read TGTGCCATCAGAGGACAGGGGGCCGACTATGGCTACACCTTC. Translating it yields CAIRGQGADYGYTF.

This clone has just one count. The chain recombines TRBV4-2 with TRBJ2-2; 10 bases align to TRBD1. The CDR3 is 17 amino acids. Unmatched junction bases numbered 6, after V lost 3 bases and J lost 2 bases. Germline V lookup: CDR1 LGHNA, CDR2 YNFKEQ. The CDR3 protein is CASSHLGQGGNTGELFF. The DNA for the CDR3 is TGTGCCAGCAGCCATCTAGGACAGGGGGGCAACACCGGGGAGCTGTTTTTT.

The CDR3 loop is CASSLDASGGTDTQYF. CDR3 coding DNA: TGTGCCAGCAGCTTAGACGCTAGCGGGGGCACAGATACGCAGTATTTT. The rearrangement uses TRBV7-2 and TRBJ2-3; TRBD2 matches at 9 bases. This CDR3 is built from 16 residues. The J segment lost 1 base and the V segment lost 1 base, leaving 3 bases of the junction unmatched. From germline, CDR1 is SGHTA and CDR2 FQGNSA.

V and J are TRBV7-6 and TRBJ2-7; TRBD1 aligns across 7 bases. Germline lookup yields CDR1 SGHVS and CDR2 FNYEAQ. V shed 5 bases, J shed 2 bases, and the junction held 6 bases outside the gene matches. This CDR3 has 14 amino acids. The CDR3 DNA follows: TGTGCCAGCAGCCCGGGGACAGCCCCCTACGAGCAGTACTTC. This sequence encodes CASSPGTAPYEQYF.

The rearrangement joins TRBV9 to TRBJ1-1; maybe TRBD1 (6 bases). This CDR3 has 13 residues. Germline CDR1 reads SGDLS; CDR2 reads YYNGEE. The V and J ends lost 4 bases and 6 bases respectively, with 13 bases between them. CDR3 region: CASSLTQGAEAFF. The CDR3, as DNA: TGTGCCAGCAGCCTAACACAGGGAGCTGAAGCTTTCTTT.

The rearrangement uses TRBV6-1 and TRBJ2-7; tentative D call: TRBD1 (5 bases). This CDR3 spans 14 amino acids. From germline, CDR1 is MNHNS and CDR2 SASEGT. V dropped 3 bases and J dropped 2 bases, with 11 bases sitting between them. The CDR3 region has the DNA TGTGCCAGCAGTGATATAGGGGTACCCTACGAGCAGTACTTC. This gives the protein CASSDIGVPYEQYF.

The table lists this clone with a count of one. V gene TRBV5-8 combines with J gene TRBJ1-1; 7 nucleotides agree with TRBD1. The CDR3 length is 14 residues. Germline V gives CDR1 SGHTS, CDR2 YDEGEE. Losses at the gene ends were 2 bases for V and 2 bases for J; bases not matched to a gene: 3. The CDR3 nucleotides read TGTGCCAGCAGCTTTACAGGGGACAACACTGAAGCTTTCTTT. This translates into CASSFTGDNTEAFF.

This rearrangement joins TRBV18 to TRBJ2-1, with no clear D. This CDR3 contains 13 residues. V lost 1 base and J lost 7, with 8 bases in between. CDR1 and CDR2 from the germline V gene are KGHSH and LQKENI. CDR3 DNA sequence: TGTGCCAGCTCACCACAAGGCTCGAATGAGCAGTTCTTC. The encoded protein is CASSPQGSNEQFF.

The rearrangement uses TRBV6-2 or TRBV6-3 and TRBJ2-1; the match to TRBD2 covers 14 bases. This CDR3 comprises 16 residues. With 5 bases clipped from V and 4 bases from J, the junction kept 4 bases outside the gene matches. The germline gives CDR1 MNHEY, CDR2 SVGEGT. The CDR3 is CASSPGTSGGYNEQFF. Here the CDR3 DNA reads TGTGCCAGCAGTCCCGGGACTAGCGGGGGTTACAATGAGCAGTTCTTC.

V is TRBV27 and J is TRBJ2-3; possibly TRBD1 for D (6 bases). The germline V gene encodes CDR1 MNHEY and CDR2 SMNVEV (reference sequence). The CDR3 extends over 13 amino acids. V was pared by 4 bases and J by 5 bases, with 10 bases between. Written as DNA, the CDR3 is TGTGCCAGCAGTTCCAGGGGTGGAGATACGCAGTATTTT. This codes for CASSSRGGDTQYF.

This chain joins TRBV7-8 and TRBJ2-5; 7 bases fit TRBD2. The junction had 8 bases not matched to a gene; V was cut back by 2 bases and J by 2 bases. The CDR3 runs 16 residues. CDR1 is SGHVS, CDR2 FQNEAQ, per germline. This CDR3 reads CASSLFRTRRQETQYF. The CDR3 bases are TGTGCCAGCAGCTTATTTAGGACTAGAAGGCAAGAGACCCAGTACTTC.

The V call is TRBV27, the J call TRBJ1-6, with a weak D call TRBD1 (6 bases). Germline assignment: CDR1 MNHEY and CDR2 SMNVEV (reference sequence). This CDR3 contains 16 residues. V was clipped by 0 bases and J by 7 bases, with 13 bases between them. CDR3 protein: CASSLSGTLGNSPLHF. The CDR3 DNA is TGTGCCAGCAGTTTATCCGGGACATTGGGCAATTCACCCCTCCACTTT.

This clone was seen only once. The chain is built from TRBV7-2 and TRBJ1-5; no reliable D call. The germline V and J ends were trimmed by 1 base and 11 bases, with 12 bases remaining between them. The germline V gene encodes CDR1 SGHTA and CDR2 FQGNSA. CDR3 length: 13 residues. This CDR3 reads CASSLGGTRAQHF. The CDR3 DNA is TGTGCCAGCAGCTTAGGGGGTACACGGGCCCAGCATTTT.